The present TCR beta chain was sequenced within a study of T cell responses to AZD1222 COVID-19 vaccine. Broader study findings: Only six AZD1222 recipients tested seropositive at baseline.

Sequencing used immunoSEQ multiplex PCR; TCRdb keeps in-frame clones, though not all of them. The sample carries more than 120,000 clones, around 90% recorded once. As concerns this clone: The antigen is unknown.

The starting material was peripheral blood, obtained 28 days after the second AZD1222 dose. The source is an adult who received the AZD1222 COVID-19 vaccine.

The CDR3 here is CASSLTAGGGYGYTF. The DNA of the CDR3 is TGTGCCAGCAGCTTAACTGCGGGAGGAGGCTATGGCTACACCTTC. The J gene is TRBJ1-2, the V gene TRBV7-3; D is undetermined. Germline V CDR1 and CDR2: SGHTA, FQGTGA. Deletions cut 0 bases from V and 4 bases from J, with 12 bases between. CDR3 size: 15 residues.